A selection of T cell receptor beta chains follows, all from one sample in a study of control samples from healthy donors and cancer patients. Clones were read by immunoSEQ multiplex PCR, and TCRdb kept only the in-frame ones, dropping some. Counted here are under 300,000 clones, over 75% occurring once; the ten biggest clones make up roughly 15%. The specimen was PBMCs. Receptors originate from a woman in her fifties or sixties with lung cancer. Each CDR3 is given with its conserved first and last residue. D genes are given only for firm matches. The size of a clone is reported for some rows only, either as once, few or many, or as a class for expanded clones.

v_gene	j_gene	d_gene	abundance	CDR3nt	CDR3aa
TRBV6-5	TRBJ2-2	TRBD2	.	TGTGCCACGGGACTAGCGATTTTAACCGGGGAGCTGTTTTTT	CATGLAILTGELFF
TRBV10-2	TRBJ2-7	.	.	TGCGCCAGCAGTGACGGACTACCCTACGAGCAGTACTTC	CASSDGLPYEQYF
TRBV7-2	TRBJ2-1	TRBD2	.	TGTGCCAGCAGCTTAAGCGGGGGTTCCTACAATGAGCAGTTCTTC	CASSLSGGSYNEQFF
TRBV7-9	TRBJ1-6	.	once	TGTGCCAGCAGCACCACAGGAGAGGTTTCACCCCTCCACTTT	CASSTTGEVSPLHF
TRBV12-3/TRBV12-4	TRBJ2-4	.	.	TGTGCCAGCAGTTTGGACGGAGGAGGCATTCAGTACTTC	CASSLDGGGIQYF
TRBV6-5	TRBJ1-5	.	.	TGTGCCAGCACCGGACGTAGTTATAGCAATCAGCCCCAGCATTTT	CASTGRSYSNQPQHF
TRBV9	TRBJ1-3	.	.	TGTGCCAGCACCGAGGGAGGGACGACTGGAAACACCATATATTTT	CASTEGGTTGNTIYF
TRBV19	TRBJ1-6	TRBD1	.	TGTGCCAGTAGTCGTCAAGCGGGACAGGGGTTTTCACCCCTCCACTTT	CASSRQAGQGFSPLHF
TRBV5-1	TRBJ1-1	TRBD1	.	TGCGCCAGCAGCTTGAGAGGACAGGGGATCACTGAAGCTTTCTTT	CASSLRGQGITEAFF
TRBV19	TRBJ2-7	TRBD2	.	TGTGCCACCAGGAATTTAGCGGGTAGCTCCTACGAGCAGTACTTC	CATRNLAGSSYEQYF
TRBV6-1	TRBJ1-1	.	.	TGTGCCAGCAGTGAAAGAGGGGGGCTTAGAGCTTTCTTT	CASSERGGLRAFF
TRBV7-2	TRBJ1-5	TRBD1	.	TGTGCCAGCAGCACGGGACAGGGGGTAGGGAATCAGCCCCAGCATTTT	CASSTGQGVGNQPQHF
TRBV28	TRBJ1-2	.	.	TGTGCCAGCAGTGCCTTGGGCTATGGCTACACCTTC	CASSALGYGYTF
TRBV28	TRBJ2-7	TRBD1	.	TGTGCCAGCCTCGACAGGGATAAGGCCGAGCAGTACTTC	CASLDRDKAEQYF
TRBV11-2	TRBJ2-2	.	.	TGTGCCAGCAGCTCCGGACTCCTCGGGGAGCTGTTTTTT	CASSSGLLGELFF
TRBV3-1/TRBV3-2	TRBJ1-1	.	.	TGTGCCAGCACCAACAACGTGGGGGGGGACACTGAAGCTTTCTTT	CASTNNVGGDTEAFF
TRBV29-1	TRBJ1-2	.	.	TGCAGCGTTGAAACTGCAGGGACCTGGCGGTATGGCTACACCTTC	CSVETAGTWRYGYTF
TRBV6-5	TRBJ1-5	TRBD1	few	TGTGCCAGCTCCGGGACAGGCAGCCAGCCCCAGCATTTT	CASSGTGSQPQHF